The subject of this entry is one TCR beta chain. Its specificity is unknown. Sequence at one end of the junction differs from germline and may be a read error. This specimen belongs to a study of post-analysis software for immune sequencing data. Study at large: Clinical courses comprised relapsing-remitting, secondary progressive and progressive-relapsing multiple sclerosis.

TCR beta libraries were prepared from cDNA with unique molecular identifiers. T cells numbering about 0.9 to 10 million yielded cDNA molecules that totaled roughly 500,000. TCRdb redid the calling of the PCR reads with MiXCR, one entry per CDR3 protein. This table holds 740,000 or so distinct CDR3 sequences, approximately 53% found once. Notes on the study in general: Among multiple sclerosis patients, normalized Chao1 diversity was significantly below that of controls. Strong co-clustering by F measure was evident for samples that had been prepared in the same batch. Five TRBV segments were more frequent in patients than controls; TRBV5-6, TRBV5-1 and TRBV20-1 belonged to this group.

The CDR3 has 15 residues. CDR1 and CDR2 (germline): ENHRY, SYGVKD. The sequencing input was blood. This TCR was recovered from a girl between 5 and 17 years old with multiple sclerosis. V gene TRBV10-3 combines with J gene TRBJ2-1, with 8 bases lining up with TRBD1. The CDR3 loop reads CAVSQKDRESGEQFF. The DNA for the CDR3 is TGTGCCGTCAGTCAAAAGGACAGGGAGAGTGGTGAGCAGTTCTTC.